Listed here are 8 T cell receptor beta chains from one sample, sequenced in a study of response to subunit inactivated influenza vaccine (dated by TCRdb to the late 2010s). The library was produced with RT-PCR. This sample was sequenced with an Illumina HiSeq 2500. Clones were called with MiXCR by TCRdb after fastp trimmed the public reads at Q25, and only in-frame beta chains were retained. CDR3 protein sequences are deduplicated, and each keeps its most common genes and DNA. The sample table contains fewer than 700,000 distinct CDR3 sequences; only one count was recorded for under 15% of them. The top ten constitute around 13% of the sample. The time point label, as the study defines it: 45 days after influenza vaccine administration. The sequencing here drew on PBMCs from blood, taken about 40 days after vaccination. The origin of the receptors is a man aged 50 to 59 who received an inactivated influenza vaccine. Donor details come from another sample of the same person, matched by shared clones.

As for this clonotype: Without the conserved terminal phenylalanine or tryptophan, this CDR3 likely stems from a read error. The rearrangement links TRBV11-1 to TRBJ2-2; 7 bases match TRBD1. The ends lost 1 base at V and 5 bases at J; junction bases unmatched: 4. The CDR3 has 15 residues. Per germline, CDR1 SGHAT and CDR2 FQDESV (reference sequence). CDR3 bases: TGTGCCAGCAGCTTAGGGGCAGGGGGAACCGGGGAGCTGTTTTTG. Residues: CASSLGAGGTGELFL.

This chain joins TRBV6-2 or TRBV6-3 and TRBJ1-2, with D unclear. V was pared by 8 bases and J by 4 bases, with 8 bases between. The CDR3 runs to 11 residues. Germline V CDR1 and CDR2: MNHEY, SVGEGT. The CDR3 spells CASGHPYGYTF. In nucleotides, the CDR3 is TGTGCCAGCGGGCACCCCTATGGCTACACCTTC.

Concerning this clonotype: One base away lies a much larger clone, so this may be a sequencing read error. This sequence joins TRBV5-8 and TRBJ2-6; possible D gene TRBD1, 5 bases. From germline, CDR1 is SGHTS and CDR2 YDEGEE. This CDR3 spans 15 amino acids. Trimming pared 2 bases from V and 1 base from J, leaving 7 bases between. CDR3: CASSFQGSGANVLTF. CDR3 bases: TGTGCCAGCAGCTTCCAGGGTTCTGGGGCCAACGTCCTGACTTTC.

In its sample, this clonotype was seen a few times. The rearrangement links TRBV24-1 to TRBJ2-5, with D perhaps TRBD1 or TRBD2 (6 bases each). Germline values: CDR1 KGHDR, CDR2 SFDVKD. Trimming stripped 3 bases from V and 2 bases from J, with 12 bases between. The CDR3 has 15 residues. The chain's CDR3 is CATSDTQGGQETQYF. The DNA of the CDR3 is TGTGCCACCAGTGATACACAGGGAGGACAAGAGACCCAGTACTTC.

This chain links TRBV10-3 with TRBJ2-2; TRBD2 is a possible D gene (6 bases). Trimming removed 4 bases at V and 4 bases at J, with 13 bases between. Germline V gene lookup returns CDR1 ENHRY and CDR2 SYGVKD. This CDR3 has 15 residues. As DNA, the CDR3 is TGTGCCATCAGTGGCGGGACGAGACCCACCGGGGAGCTGTTTTTT. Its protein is CAISGGTRPTGELFF.

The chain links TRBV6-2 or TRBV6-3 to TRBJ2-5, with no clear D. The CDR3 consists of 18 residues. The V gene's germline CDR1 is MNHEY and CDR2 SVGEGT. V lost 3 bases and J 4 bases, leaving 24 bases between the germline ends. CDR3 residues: CASSYPVPRLGLGETQYF. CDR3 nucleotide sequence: TGTGCCAGCAGTTATCCAGTCCCCCGACTCGGATTAGGAGAGACCCAGTACTTC.

The CDR3 coding sequence is TGTGCCAGCAGTACAGAGGGACAATCCGAAGCTTTCTTT. This sequence encodes CASSTEGQSEAFF. The gene calls are TRBV6-6 and TRBJ1-1; D possibly corresponds to TRBD1 (6 bases). This CDR3 is 13 amino acids long. With 5 bases removed from V and 8 bases from J, the gap between germline ends came to 15 bases. CDR1 MNHNY and CDR2 SVGAGI come from the germline V gene (reference sequence).

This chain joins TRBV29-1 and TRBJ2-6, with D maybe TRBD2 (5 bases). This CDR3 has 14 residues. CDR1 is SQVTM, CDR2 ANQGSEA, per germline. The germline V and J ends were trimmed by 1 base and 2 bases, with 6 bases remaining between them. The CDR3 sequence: CSVEGGAGANVLTF. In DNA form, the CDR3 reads TGCAGCGTTGAAGGGGGAGCTGGGGCCAACGTCCTGACTTTC.